These 9 T cell receptor beta chains came from one sample sequenced in a study of molecular identifiers for immune sequencing clone quantification. TCRdb fed the PCR reads into MiXCR, producing one record per CDR3 protein. This table has 460,000 or so distinct CDR3 sequences, about 25% appearing once. Sequenced: naive CD8+ T cells from blood, with Jurkat cell RNA spiked in. Subset defined: FACS-sorted CD8+CD4-CCR7+CD45RA+ naive T cells. The receptors come from a human donor in good health. Some libraries in this study had Jurkat cell RNA spiked in.

This clonotype was seen repeatedly, ten times or more. This chain joins TRBV11-2 and TRBJ2-1; D is undetermined. The CDR3 is made up of 13 amino acids. Germline CDR1 is SGHAT and CDR2 is FQNNGV. The V gene lost 0 bases and the J gene lost 5 bases, with 5 bases spanning the gap. For the CDR3, the DNA is TGTGCCAGCAGCTTAGAATTACACAATGAGCAGTTCTTC. Its translation is CASSLELHNEQFF.

Regarding this clonotype: At one of its ends the junction is not consistent with the germline gene, which may arise from a read error. This chain joins TRBV7-7 and TRBJ2-3, with D perhaps TRBD1 or TRBD2 (5 bases each). The CDR3 is made up of 14 amino acids. Germline CDR1 SSHAT, CDR2 FNYEAQ (reference sequence). CDR3 nucleotide sequence: TGTGCTAGCAGCTTAGCCCCCGGGGCCGATACGCGGTATTTT. Translated, it gives CASSLAPGADTRYF.

A single count supports this clonotype. The junction departs from the called germline gene at one end, perhaps through a read error. This chain connects TRBV27 to TRBJ2-2; TRBD1 aligns across 8 bases. Germline loops: CDR1 MNHEY, CDR2 SMNVEV (reference sequence). The CDR3 is 13 amino acids. CDR3 amino acids: CASSSDRQGMLSF. CDR3 nucleotide sequence: TGTGCCAGCAGTTCCGATCGACAGGGGATGCTGTCTTTT.

As concerns this clonotype: This clone may be a read error of a much larger clone one base away. J is TRBJ1-1 and V is TRBV5-1; D is unclear. The CDR3 has 15 amino acids. Germline CDR1 is SGHRS and CDR2 is YFSETQ. CDR3 in amino acids: CASSYDTDMNAEAFF. Here the CDR3 DNA reads TGCGCCAGCAGCTACGATACAGATATGAACGCTGAAGCTTTCTTT.

This chain links TRBV27 with TRBJ2-6; tentatively, D is TRBD2 (6 bases). Per the germline V gene, CDR1 is MNHEY and CDR2 is SMNVEV (reference sequence). The CDR3 is made up of 14 amino acids. V dropped 6 bases and J dropped 3 bases, with 9 bases sitting between them. Here the CDR3 reads CASRGGGGANVLTF. In nucleotides, the CDR3 is TGTGCCAGCAGGGGGGGAGGTGGGGCCAACGTCCTGACTTTC.

There are many counts of this clonotype. This chain joins TRBV4-3 and TRBJ2-1; 8 nucleotides line up with TRBD1. This CDR3 has 17 residues. V trimming: 0 bases; J trimming: 4 bases; junction bases outside the gene matches: 8. Germline V lookup: CDR1 LGHNA, CDR2 YSLEER. CDR3 sequence: CASSQENDRGIYNEQFF. DNA of the CDR3: TGCGCCAGCAGCCAAGAAAACGACAGGGGAATTTACAATGAGCAGTTCTTC.

For this clonotype: A much larger clone lies a single base off, so this may be a read error. It is likely a read error, because the conserved phenylalanine at the end of the CDR3 is missing. V gene TRBV27 combines with J gene TRBJ2-7, with 9 bases lining up with TRBD2. The CDR3 totals 14 residues. After removal of 5 bases from V and 3 bases from J, the junction contained 5 bases not matched to a gene. CDR1 and CDR2 from the germline V gene are MNHEY and SMNVEV (reference sequence). The CDR3 sequence is CASSSGTSRYEQYS. The CDR3 coding sequence is TGTGCCAGCAGTAGCGGGACTAGCCGCTACGAGCAGTACTCC.

This clonotype was found a few times. This chain uses TRBV29-1 with TRBJ2-1; D perhaps matches TRBD2 (5 bases). The length of the CDR3 is 11 residues. Trimming pared 7 bases from V and 13 bases from J, leaving 17 bases between. CDR1 SQVTM and CDR2 ANQGSEA come from the germline V gene. The CDR3 protein is CSAEGLTSQFF. The CDR3 region has the DNA TGCAGCGCTGAGGGTCTAACGTCCCAGTTCTTC.

A single count supports this clonotype. The J gene is TRBJ2-7, the V gene TRBV27, with 7 bases that match TRBD1. CDR3 length: 14 residues. V lost 6 bases and J lost 3; bases outside the gene matches: 8. The germline CDR1 and CDR2 sequences are MNHEY and SMNVEV (reference sequence). The CDR3 protein is CASSKRDSVYEQYF. Here the CDR3 DNA reads TGTGCCAGCAGCAAAAGGGACAGCGTCTACGAGCAGTACTTC.